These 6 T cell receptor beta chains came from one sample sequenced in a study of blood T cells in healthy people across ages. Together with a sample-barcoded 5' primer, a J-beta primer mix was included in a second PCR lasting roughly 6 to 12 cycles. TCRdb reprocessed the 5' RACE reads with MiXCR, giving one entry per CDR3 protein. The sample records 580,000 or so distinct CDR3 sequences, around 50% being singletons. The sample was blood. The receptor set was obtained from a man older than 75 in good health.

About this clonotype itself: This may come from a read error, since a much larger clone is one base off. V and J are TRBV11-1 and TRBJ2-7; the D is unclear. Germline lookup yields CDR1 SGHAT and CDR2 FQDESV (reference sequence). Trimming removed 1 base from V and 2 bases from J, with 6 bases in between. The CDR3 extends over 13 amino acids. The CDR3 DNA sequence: TGTGCCAGCAGCTTAGGGATTACCTACGAGCAGTACTTC. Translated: CASSLGITYEQYF.

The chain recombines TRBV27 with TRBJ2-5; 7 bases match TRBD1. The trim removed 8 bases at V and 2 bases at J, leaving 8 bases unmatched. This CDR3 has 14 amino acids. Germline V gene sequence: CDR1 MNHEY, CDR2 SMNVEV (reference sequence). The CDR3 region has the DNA TGTGCCAGCGGTCCGGGACAGACTCAAGAGACCCAGTACTTC. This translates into CASGPGQTQETQYF.

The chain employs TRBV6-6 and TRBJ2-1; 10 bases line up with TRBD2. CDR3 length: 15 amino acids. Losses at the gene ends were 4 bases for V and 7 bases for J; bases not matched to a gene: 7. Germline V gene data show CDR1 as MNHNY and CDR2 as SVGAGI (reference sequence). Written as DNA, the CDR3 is TGTGCCAGCAGTTTAAGCGGGGGGGCGGTTAATGAGCAGTTCTTC. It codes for CASSLSGGAVNEQFF.

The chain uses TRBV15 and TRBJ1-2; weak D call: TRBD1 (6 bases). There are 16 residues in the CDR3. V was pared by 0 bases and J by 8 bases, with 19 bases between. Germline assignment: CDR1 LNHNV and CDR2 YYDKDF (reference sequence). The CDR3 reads CATSRDLVGQKKGYTF. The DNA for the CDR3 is TGTGCCACCAGCAGAGATTTGGTTGGACAGAAGAAGGGCTACACCTTC.

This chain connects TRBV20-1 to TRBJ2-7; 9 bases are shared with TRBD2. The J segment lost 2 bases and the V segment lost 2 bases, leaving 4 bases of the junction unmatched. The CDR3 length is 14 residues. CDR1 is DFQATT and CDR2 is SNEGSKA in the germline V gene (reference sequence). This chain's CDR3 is CSARRLAVTYEQYF. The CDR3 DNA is TGCAGTGCTAGAAGACTAGCGGTTACCTACGAGCAGTACTTC.

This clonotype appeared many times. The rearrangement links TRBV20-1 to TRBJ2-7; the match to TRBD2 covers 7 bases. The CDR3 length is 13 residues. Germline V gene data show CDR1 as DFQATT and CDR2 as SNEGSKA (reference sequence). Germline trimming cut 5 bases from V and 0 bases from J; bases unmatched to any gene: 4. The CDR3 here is CSAPASGSYEQYF. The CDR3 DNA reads TGCAGTGCTCCGGCTAGCGGCTCCTACGAGCAGTACTTC.